The rows below give T cell receptor beta chains drawn from one sample of a study of CD8 T cells in ankylosing spondylitis. MiXCR was run by TCRdb on the 5' RACE reads, yielding one entry per CDR3 protein. This table has fewer than 250,000 distinct CDR3 sequences, around 16% appearing once. The sample comprised blood, either unsorted or a sorted T cell fraction (not recorded which). These receptors came from a male donor with ankylosing spondylitis. Each CDR3 is given with its conserved first and last residue. A D gene is named only where the DNA matches it firmly. Size tells how often a clone was seen (once, few, many) or the class of an expanded clone, and some rows leave it out.

CDR3: CASSQGDEGIQPQHF
DNA: TGTGCCAGCAGCCAAGGAGATGAGGGAATTCAGCCCCAGCATTTT
size: few
length: 15
D: .
J: TRBJ1-5
V: TRBV4-2

CDR3: CASSGGRTGSYNEQFF
DNA: TGTGCCAGCAGCGGGGGACGTACGGGCTCCTACAATGAGCAGTTCTTC
size: once
length: 16
D: .
J: TRBJ2-1
V: TRBV2

CDR3: CASSLYPGTGTYNEQFF
DNA: TGCGCCAGCAGCTTGTATCCTGGTACAGGCACCTACAATGAGCAGTTCTTC
size: few
length: 17
D: .
J: TRBJ2-1
V: TRBV5-1

CDR3: CASTGLAGHNEQFF
DNA: TGTGCCAGCACGGGACTAGCGGGACACAATGAGCAGTTCTTC
size: few
length: 14
D: TRBD2
J: TRBJ2-1
V: TRBV7-9

CDR3: CASSLSPDYNSPLHF
DNA: TGTGCCAGCAGCTTATCCCCGGACTATAATTCACCCCTCCACTTT
size: .
length: 15
D: .
J: TRBJ1-6
V: TRBV7-3

CDR3: CASSHGQGQDTEAFF
DNA: TGTGCCAGCAGCCACGGACAGGGGCAAGACACTGAAGCTTTCTTT
size: many
length: 15
D: TRBD1
J: TRBJ1-1
V: TRBV4-2

CDR3: CASNPTGTYEQYF
DNA: TGCGCCAGCAACCCGACGGGAACCTACGAGCAGTACTTC
size: few
length: 13
D: .
J: TRBJ2-7
V: TRBV5-1

CDR3: CASDRGLYNEQFF
DNA: TGTGCCTCGGACAGGGGGCTTTACAATGAGCAGTTCTTC
size: few
length: 13
D: TRBD1
J: TRBJ2-1
V: TRBV30

CDR3: CASSSRGEETQYF
DNA: TGTGCCAGCAGTTCGAGGGGGGAGGAGACCCAGTACTTC
size: few
length: 13
D: .
J: TRBJ2-5
V: TRBV12-3/TRBV12-4

CDR3: CASTGRVAEAGETQYF
DNA: TGTGCCAGCACCGGCCGGGTAGCGGAGGCGGGAGAGACCCAGTACTTC
size: few
length: 16
D: .
J: TRBJ2-5
V: TRBV6-2/TRBV6-3

CDR3: CASSLVGAVRTDTQYF
DNA: TGCGCCAGCAGCTTGGTGGGGGCGGTGAGGACAGATACGCAGTATTTT
size: few
length: 16
D: .
J: TRBJ2-3
V: TRBV5-1

CDR3: CASSYSPRGGGRSSYNEQFF
DNA: TGTGCCAGCAGTTACTCCCCCAGGGGGGGCGGGAGAAGCTCCTACAATGAGCAGTTCTTC
size: .
length: 20
D: .
J: TRBJ2-1
V: TRBV6-2/TRBV6-3

CDR3: CASSREPTDTQYF
DNA: TGTGCCAGCAGCCGGGAGCCAACAGATACGCAGTATTTT
size: .
length: 13
D: .
J: TRBJ2-3
V: TRBV5-4

CDR3: CATSGTDVTGELFF
DNA: TGTGCCACCAGTGGGACCGATGTCACCGGGGAGCTGTTTTTT
size: .
length: 14
D: .
J: TRBJ2-2
V: TRBV24-1

CDR3: CASSHPTSVLSYEQYF
DNA: TGCGCCAGCAGCCACCCCACTAGCGTCCTCTCCTACGAGCAGTACTTC
size: .
length: 16
D: TRBD2
J: TRBJ2-7
V: TRBV4-1